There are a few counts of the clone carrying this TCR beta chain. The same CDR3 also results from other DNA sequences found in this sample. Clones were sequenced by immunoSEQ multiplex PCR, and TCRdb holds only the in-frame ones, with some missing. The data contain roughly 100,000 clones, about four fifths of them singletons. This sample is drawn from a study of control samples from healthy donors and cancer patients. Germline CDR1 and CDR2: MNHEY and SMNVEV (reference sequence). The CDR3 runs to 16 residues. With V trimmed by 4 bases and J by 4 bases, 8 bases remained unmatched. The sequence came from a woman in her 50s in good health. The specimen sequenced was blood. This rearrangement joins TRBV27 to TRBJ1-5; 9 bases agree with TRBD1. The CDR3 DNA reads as TGTGCCAGCAGTTCCGGGACAGGGAGAGGGAATCAGCCCCAGCATTTT. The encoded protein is CASSSGTGRGNQPQHF.